The 13 T cell receptor beta chains below come from one sample, sequenced in a study of shared clonotypes between healthy human individuals. Sequenced by immunoSEQ multiplex PCR; TCRdb stores in-frame clones only, minus some. Among roughly 1,800,000 clones listed, roughly 95% were seen once. Naivety among CD8 cells was defined by CD45RO negativity and positive CCR7 selection, thereby excluding terminally differentiated effector memory CD45RA+ cells. The specimen sequenced was naive CD8+ T cells sorted from blood. The receptor source for this set is a young man in good health.

V gene TRBV7-8 combines with J gene TRBJ2-2, with 9 bases fitting TRBD2. The V and J ends lost 1 base and 0 bases, in that order; junction bases with no gene match: 3. The CDR3 covers 17 residues. Germline V CDR1 and CDR2: SGHVS, FQNEAQ. The CDR3 reads CASSLVRLAANTGELFF. The CDR3 bases are TGTGCCAGCAGCTTAGTTCGACTAGCGGCGAACACCGGGGAGCTGTTTTTT.

The rearrangement links TRBV30 to TRBJ1-2; D is unclear. The length of the CDR3 is 14 residues. The germline gives CDR1 GTSNPN, CDR2 SVGIG (reference sequence). Deletions cut 0 bases from V and 5 bases from J, with 13 bases between. CDR3 loop: CAWSVRGIVYGYTF. In DNA form, the CDR3 reads TGTGCCTGGAGTGTCCGGGGTATCGTGTATGGCTACACCTTC.

The chain combines TRBV4-2 with TRBJ2-7; D is unclear. Trimming shortened V by 1 base and J by 3 bases, and 13 bases separated the two germline ends. This CDR3 is 15 amino acids long. Germline assignment: CDR1 LGHNA and CDR2 YNFKEQ. CDR3 residues: CASSQAPENNYEQYF. In DNA form, the CDR3 reads TGTGCCAGCAGCCAAGCCCCAGAGAACAACTACGAGCAGTACTTC.

This clone is a singleton in its sample. The chain carries TRBV6-6 and TRBJ2-3; a possible D gene is TRBD2 (5 bases). CDR3 length: 16 amino acids. V lost 2 bases and J lost 2, with 14 bases in between. Per the germline V gene, CDR1 is MNHNY and CDR2 is SVGAGI (reference sequence). CDR3 coding DNA: TGTGCCAGCAGTTACAAGGCGGGTCAGGACACAGATACGCAGTATTTT. It codes for CASSYKAGQDTDTQYF.

This rearrangement joins TRBV6-6 to TRBJ1-1, with D possibly matching TRBD1 (5 bases). Per germline, CDR1 MNHNY and CDR2 SVGAGI (reference sequence). V was shortened by 11 bases and J by 4 bases, with 11 bases between the two germline ends. The CDR3 is 11 residues long. In DNA form, the CDR3 reads TGTGCCTCGCATCAGGGCACTGAAGCTTTCTTT. Its translation is CASHQGTEAFF.

V gene TRBV6-5 combines with J gene TRBJ2-7; 7 bases agree with TRBD1. The CDR3 contains 11 residues. Germline V CDR1 and CDR2: MNHEY, SVGAGI. The ends lost 9 bases at V and 6 bases at J; junction bases unmatched: 5. The CDR3 sequence: CARHRGCEQYF. The CDR3 DNA reads as TGTGCCAGACACAGGGGATGCGAGCAGTACTTC.

This chain uses TRBV19 with TRBJ2-5; D may correspond to TRBD1 or TRBD2 (5 bases each). Between the trimmed V and J ends, which lost 5 bases and 7 bases, there was a span of 17 bases. Germline CDR1 is LNHDA and CDR2 is SQIVND (reference sequence). The CDR3 extends over 14 amino acids. CDR3 in DNA: TGTGCCAGTAGTCCGGGACCATGGTTTGGGACCCAGTACTTC. Its translation is CASSPGPWFGTQYF.

J is TRBJ2-2 and V is TRBV2, with TRBD2 identical over 13 bases. The length of the CDR3 is 17 residues. The V segment lost 5 bases and the J segment 4 bases; nucleotides outside the gene matches: 7. The germline CDR1 and CDR2 sequences are SNHLY and FYNNEI. CDR3 protein: CASSRGLAGAGTGELFF. The CDR3 DNA reads as TGTGCCAGCAGTCGTGGACTAGCGGGGGCTGGCACCGGGGAGCTGTTTTTT.

V and J are TRBV7-8 and TRBJ2-7, with TRBD2 matching over 8 bases. V was clipped by 5 bases and J by 0 bases; unmatched bases: 6. Germline V gives CDR1 SGHVS, CDR2 FQNEAQ. This CDR3 has 15 residues. CDR3: CASSISGESSYEQYF. The CDR3 DNA reads as TGTGCCAGCAGCATTAGCGGGGAGAGCTCCTACGAGCAGTACTTC.

The genes are TRBV4-1 and TRBJ2-3; D not resolved. Per germline, CDR1 MGHRA and CDR2 YSYEKL. This CDR3 has 14 amino acids. Trimming stripped 4 bases from V and 0 bases from J, with 8 bases between. CDR3 in amino acids: CASSPVVSTDTQYF. The CDR3 DNA sequence: TGCGCCAGCAGCCCTGTTGTGAGCACAGATACGCAGTATTTT.

Remarks on this clone: The identical CDR3 is also encoded by other nucleotide sequences in the sample. The CDR3 DNA sequence: TGTGCCAGCCGGGACAGGGGGAACTATGGCTACACCTTC. Its protein is CASRDRGNYGYTF. This rearrangement joins TRBV2 to TRBJ1-2, with 11 bases fitting TRBD1. CDR1 and CDR2 from the germline V gene are SNHLY and FYNNEI. J gave up 2 bases and V 8 bases, and 1 base lay outside the gene matches. CDR3 length equals 13 residues.

The chain's CDR3 is CASSWAVGSMDTQYF. The CDR3 region has the DNA TGTGCCAGCAGCTGGGCGGTCGGATCTATGGATACGCAGTATTTT. The chain has TRBV5-4 and TRBJ2-3; D call uncertain. Trimming stripped 3 bases from V and 6 bases from J, with 17 bases between. From germline, CDR1 is SGHNT and CDR2 YYREEE (reference sequence). The CDR3 is 15 amino acids.

The V call is TRBV14, the J call TRBJ1-1, with no clear D. With 4 bases removed from V and 0 bases from J, the gap between germline ends came to 6 bases. CDR3 length: 13 residues. Germline lookup yields CDR1 SGHDN and CDR2 FVKESK. In DNA, the CDR3 is TGTGCCAGCAGCCCGGGAGTGAACACTGAAGCTTTCTTT. Translation: CASSPGVNTEAFF.